These T cell receptor beta chains were read from a single sample in a study of T cell responses to AZD1222 COVID-19 vaccine. Data came from immunoSEQ multiplex PCR; TCRdb stores just in-frame clones and leaves some out. The sample includes some 97,000 clones, roughly 89% of them seen just once. The starting material was peripheral blood, obtained on day 0 of AZD1222 vaccination. These receptors came from an adult in good health. Each CDR3 is given with its conserved first and last residue. D genes are given only for firm matches. Clone size appears in some rows only: once, few, many, or a class for an expanded clone.

TRBD2	TRBV7-9	.	TRBJ2-5	17	TGTGCCAGCAGCTCAGGACTAGCGGGGGGGACGGCGGAGACCCAGTACTTC	CASSSGLAGGTAETQYF
.	TRBV7-6	.	TRBJ2-2	15	TGTGCCAGCAGCTTTGCTCAGGCGAACACCGGGGAGCTGTTTTTT	CASSFAQANTGELFF
.	TRBV12-3/TRBV12-4	.	TRBJ1-1	12	TGTGCCAGCAGTTTAAGATATCCGGACGCTTTCTTT	CASSLRYPDAFF
.	TRBV10-1	.	TRBJ2-7	16	TGCGCCAGCAGTGAGCGGGACTCACTCTCATCCTACGAGCAGTACTTC	CASSERDSLSSYEQYF
TRBD1	TRBV7-3	.	TRBJ1-6	17	TGTGCCAGCAGCTTAAGAGGGCCGGGACAGGGGAATTCACCCCTCCACTTT	CASSLRGPGQGNSPLHF
TRBD1	TRBV27	.	TRBJ1-2	17	TGTGCCAGCAGTTTATCGCCCGGGACAGCATTAGCCTATGGCTACACCTTC	CASSLSPGTALAYGYTF
.	TRBV27	once	TRBJ2-7	18	TGTGCCAGCAGTTTACAGGGACCCCGCAGACCCACCTCCTACGAGCAGTACTTC	CASSLQGPRRPTSYEQYF
.	TRBV2	.	TRBJ1-6	15	TGTGCCAGCAGTGAACAGGGTAGGGGCAATTCACCCCTCCACTTT	CASSEQGRGNSPLHF
.	TRBV2	.	TRBJ1-5	14	TGTGCCAGCAGTGAAGAGAGGGCGCGGGGGCCCCAGCATTTT	CASSEERARGPQHF
.	TRBV3-1/TRBV3-2	.	TRBJ1-3	14	TGTGCCAGCAGCCTGGGGGGCTCTGGAAACACCATATATTTT	CASSLGGSGNTIYF
.	TRBV4-2	.	TRBJ2-1	12	TGTGCCAGCAGCCAAGCGAGGAGTGAGCAGTTCTTC	CASSQARSEQFF
.	TRBV9	.	TRBJ1-3	14	TGTGCCAGCAGCTACTCAGGCTCTGGAAACACCATATATTTT	CASSYSGSGNTIYF
.	TRBV15	.	TRBJ1-2	13	TGTGCCACCAGCAGAGATCCCCGCTATGGCTACACCTTC	CATSRDPRYGYTF
TRBD2	TRBV11-2	.	TRBJ2-1	15	TGTGCCAGCTCCGTAACTGGACTAGGGTACAATGAGCAGTTCTTC	CASSVTGLGYNEQFF
.	TRBV7-2	.	TRBJ1-6	16	TGTGCCAGCAGCTTAAACGCCCGGGGTCCGGATTCACCCCTCCACTTT	CASSLNARGPDSPLHF
.	TRBV19	few	TRBJ1-1	15	TGTGCCAGTAACCGTGAAGGGGGGAGAGGCACTGAAGCTTTCTTT	CASNREGGRGTEAFF
TRBD1	TRBV10-3	.	TRBJ1-4	15	TGTGCCATCAGTGAAACCGACAGGGGAGTTGAAAAACTGTTTTTT	CAISETDRGVEKLFF
.	TRBV12-2	once	TRBJ2-7	17	TGTGCAAGTCGCTTAGGGGCGGGGACACAGAGCTCCTACGAGCAGTACTTC	CASRLGAGTQSSYEQYF
.	TRBV25-1	few	TRBJ1-2	11	TGTGCCAGCAGTGCTAACTATGGCTACACCTTC	CASSANYGYTF
.	TRBV5-1	.	TRBJ1-2	14	TGCGCCAGCAGTCAGCAACAGGCTAACTATGGCTACACCTTC	CASSQQQANYGYTF
.	TRBV5-6	.	TRBJ1-2	14	TGTGCCAGCAGCTCCGGACTAGGCCCCTATGGCTACACCTTC	CASSSGLGPYGYTF
.	TRBV6-2/TRBV6-3	.	TRBJ2-3	13	TGTGCCAGCAGACCTCTGGGCACAGATACGCAGTATTTT	CASRPLGTDTQYF
.	TRBV10-3	once	TRBJ1-1	15	TGTGCCATCAGTGACCCTGGGTTGAGGGACACTGAAGCTTTCTTT	CAISDPGLRDTEAFF
.	TRBV6-6	.	TRBJ2-4	12	TGTGCCAGCGGGGAGCCTAGGGGCTTTGTGTACTTC	CASGEPRGFVYF
.	TRBV7-2	.	TRBJ1-5	14	TGTGCCAGCAGCTTACAGGGAGGAACTCAGCCCCAGCATTTT	CASSLQGGTQPQHF
TRBD2	TRBV7-2	few	TRBJ2-3	14	TGTGCCAGCAGCTTAGCGCGGGGGACAGATACGCAGTATTTT	CASSLARGTDTQYF
TRBD1	TRBV7-3	.	TRBJ1-2	13	TGTGCCAGCAGCTATACAGGGGACGGGGGCTACACCTTC	CASSYTGDGGYTF
TRBD1	TRBV2	.	TRBJ1-2	14	TGTGCCAGCAGTCTCGGAGGACAGGGGTATGGCTACACCTTC	CASSLGGQGYGYTF
.	TRBV4-2	.	TRBJ1-5	12	TGTGCCAGCAGCCAAGAGGGACAGCCCCAGCATTTT	CASSQEGQPQHF
.	TRBV2	few	TRBJ1-2	13	TGTGCCAGCAGTGTTCCCGGGGACTATGGCTACACCTTC	CASSVPGDYGYTF
.	TRBV18	.	TRBJ1-6	14	TGTGCCAGCTCACCGGAGAGATATAATTCACCCCTCCACTTT	CASSPERYNSPLHF
.	TRBV28	.	TRBJ1-2	15	TGTGCCAGCAGTTTCCCCACAGGTGGAGGCTATGGCTACACCTTC	CASSFPTGGGYGYTF
.	TRBV27	.	TRBJ1-1	14	TGTGCCAGCAGTCCCCTTTTCCTGAACACTGAAGCTTTCTTT	CASSPLFLNTEAFF
TRBD2	TRBV19	.	TRBJ2-1	15	TGTGCCTCAGCATCTCAGGCTAGCGGGGGGAATGAGCAGTTCTTC	CASASQASGGNEQFF
.	TRBV5-1	.	TRBJ1-4	19	TGCGCCAGCAGCTTGGAGGGGAATCAGGGATACGCAACTAATGAAAAACTGTTTTTT	CASSLEGNQGYATNEKLFF
.	TRBV10-3	.	TRBJ1-1	15	TGTGCCATCAGTGAGGGTGGGGGAGGGTACACTGAAGCTTTCTTT	CAISEGGGGYTEAFF
.	TRBV28	.	TRBJ1-2	17	TGTGCCAGCAGTTTACCCCCCCCATCCCAGATTTCCTATGGCTACACCTTC	CASSLPPPSQISYGYTF
TRBD1	TRBV7-2	once	TRBJ1-2	14	TGTGCCAGCATCGGACAGGGGGGGGACTATGGCTACACCTTC	CASIGQGGDYGYTF
TRBD2	TRBV5-3	.	TRBJ2-1	18	TGTGCCAGAAGCGGGCGCCCTCTAGCGGCGCTCCCCTACAATGAGCAGTTCTTC	CARSGRPLAALPYNEQFF
.	TRBV18	.	TRBJ2-5	15	TGTGCCAGCTCACCGAACAGCAGGGGAGGGGAGACCCAGTACTTC	CASSPNSRGGETQYF
TRBD2	TRBV7-9	.	TRBJ2-5	17	TGTGCCAGCAGCTTAGGGGGGCTAGCGGGGAGTCAAGAGACCCAGTACTTC	CASSLGGLAGSQETQYF
TRBD1	TRBV11-2	once	TRBJ2-2	15	TGTGCCAGCAGCTTCCAGGGGGCTGGCACCGGGGAGCTGTTTTTT	CASSFQGAGTGELFF
.	TRBV30	.	TRBJ1-2	12	TGTGCCTGGAGTGTATGGAGGGAGGGCTACACCTTC	CAWSVWREGYTF
.	TRBV5-1	.	TRBJ2-2	16	TGCGCCAGCAGCTTGGCGGGGACACCTAACACCGGGGAGCTGTTTTTT	CASSLAGTPNTGELFF
.	TRBV10-3	.	TRBJ2-7	14	TGTGCCATCAGGGCGTCGACAGGATCCTACGAGCAGTACTTC	CAIRASTGSYEQYF
.	TRBV5-6	few	TRBJ1-1	16	TGTGCCAGCAGCTGGGAGCGGGGCCGGGAGAACACTGAAGCTTTCTTT	CASSWERGRENTEAFF
.	TRBV11-3	.	TRBJ2-3	13	TGTGCCAGCAGCCCCCTTCATGGAGGGACGCAGTATTTT	CASSPLHGGTQYF
TRBD1	TRBV29-1	.	TRBJ1-2	14	TGCAGCGTGGGGGGGACAGGGACTAACTATGGCTACACCTTC	CSVGGTGTNYGYTF
TRBD1	TRBV5-5	once	TRBJ1-6	15	TGTGCCAGCAGCTTGGAAGGGACAGGGGATTCACCCCTCCACTTT	CASSLEGTGDSPLHF
TRBD1	TRBV2	.	TRBJ2-2	16	TGTGCCAGCAGTGAGGAGGGGACAGGCCCGACGGGGGAGCTGTTTTTT	CASSEEGTGPTGELFF
.	TRBV15	.	TRBJ1-5	13	TGTGCCACCAGCAGAGCCGGTCCTCAGCCCCAGCATTTT	CATSRAGPQPQHF